The 5 T cell receptor beta chains below come from one sample, sequenced in a study of blood T cell repertoires in COVID-19. Produced via immunoSEQ multiplex PCR; TCRdb's table is partial and in-frame only. The sample shows 200,000 to 250,000 clones, 80% to 90% of them seen only once. Sequences were obtained from peripheral blood. The source of these receptors is a woman between 55 and 75 years old who had recovered from COVID-19.

The chain is built from TRBV6-5 and TRBJ1-2; no clear D. Germline CDR1 MNHEY, CDR2 SVGAGI. Trimming took off 7 bases at V and 4 bases at J, with 16 bases between the two ends. The CDR3 is made up of 14 amino acids. The CDR3 reads CASTRSSQGYGYTF. Written as DNA, the CDR3 is TGTGCCAGCACCCGGAGCAGTCAAGGCTATGGCTACACCTTC.

The V call is TRBV28, the J call TRBJ1-2; 10 bases agree with TRBD1. Germline V gene sequence: CDR1 MDHEN, CDR2 SYDVKM. The trim removed 8 bases at V and 4 bases at J, leaving 1 base unmatched. The CDR3 extends over 12 amino acids. CDR3 coding DNA: TGTGCCAGCGGGGACAGGGGCTATGGCTACACCTTC. This sequence encodes CASGDRGYGYTF.

The CDR3 sequence is CASSPRAGDETQYF. The CDR3 coding sequence is TGTGCCAGCAGCCCGAGGGCAGGCGACGAGACCCAGTACTTC. This chain joins TRBV3-1 (or the pseudogene TRBV3-2) and TRBJ2-5; D perhaps matches TRBD2 (5 bases). Germline assignment: CDR1 LGHDT and CDR2 YNNKEL (reference sequence). Trimming shortened V by 4 bases and J by 5 bases, and 14 bases separated the two germline ends. The CDR3 contains 14 residues.

This clone was seen only once. This sequence joins TRBV7-6 and TRBJ1-1; D remains unclear. V was trimmed by 3 bases and J by 6 bases, leaving 5 bases between them. In germline, CDR1 is SGHVS, CDR2 FNYEAQ. The CDR3 runs to 11 residues. CDR3 DNA sequence: TGTGCCAGCAGCTTGAGCTCTGAAGCTTTCTTT. It yields the protein CASSLSSEAFF. The variable domain in full, with the rest retrieved from reference TRBV7-6 and TRBJ1-1, is GAGVSQSPRYKVTKRGQDVALRCDPISGHVSLYWYRQALGQGPEFLTYFNYEAQQDKSGLPNDRFSAERPEGSISTLTIQRTEQRDSAMYRCASSLSSEAFFGQGTRLTVV.

The chain carries TRBV5-6 and TRBJ2-2; tentatively, D is TRBD2 (7 bases). CDR3 size: 16 residues. Per germline, CDR1 SGHDT and CDR2 YYEEEE. V gave up 0 bases and J gave up 4 bases, with 13 bases separating them. The CDR3 loop reads CASSLVGGGFTGELFF. CDR3 DNA: TGTGCCAGCAGCTTGGTCGGCGGGGGCTTCACCGGGGAGCTGTTTTTT.